The 19 T cell receptor beta chains presented below share a single source sample, sequenced in a study of OX40 agonist ivuxolimab in advanced cancers. Sequencing used immunoSEQ multiplex PCR; TCRdb keeps in-frame clones, though not all of them. There are 40,000 or so clones in the sample; around 73% occur only once, and about 20% lies in the top ten. Here the sequenced sample was CD4+ or CD8+ T cells sorted from blood, taken in a trial of the OX40 agonist ivuxolimab. The receptors derive from an adult with an advanced solid tumor such as melanoma, head and neck, liver or kidney cancer.

V usage is TRBV29-1 and J usage is TRBJ2-7, with a tentative D call TRBD1 (5 bases). The CDR3 consists of 9 residues. Germline values: CDR1 SQVTM, CDR2 ANQGSEA. V was pared by 8 bases and J by 7 bases, with 9 bases between. This CDR3 is CSPGWEQYF. The CDR3 nucleotides read TGCAGCCCAGGGTGGGAGCAGTACTTC.

This rearrangement joins TRBV15 to TRBJ1-3; D remains ambiguous. The CDR3 spans 17 residues. CDR1 is LNHNV and CDR2 is YYDKDF in the germline V gene (reference sequence). Trimming shortened V by 0 bases and J by 2 bases, and 14 bases separated the two germline ends. Written as DNA, the CDR3 is TGTGCCACCAGCAGAGATTTATTAGGGATGGCTGGAAACACCATATATTTT. As protein: CATSRDLLGMAGNTIYF.

The table lists this clone with many counts. The chain has TRBV5-1 and TRBJ2-7; D might be TRBD1 (6 bases). Germline V gives CDR1 SGHRS, CDR2 YFSETQ. This CDR3 region has 16 residues. V shed 0 bases and J shed 0 bases, with 13 bases lying between them. Here the CDR3 DNA reads TGCGCCAGCAGCTTGGAGGGGGATATATACTCCTACGAGCAGTACTTC. This gives the protein CASSLEGDIYSYEQYF.

The chain uses TRBV7-8 and TRBJ1-3, with D unresolved. Germline lookup yields CDR1 SGHVS and CDR2 FQNEAQ. Trimming left V 2 bases short and J 0 bases short, with 14 bases between. The CDR3 contains 17 residues. The CDR3 DNA sequence: TGTGCCAGCAGCTTACGCCCTACAGCATCCTCTGGAAACACCATATATTTT. Protein product: CASSLRPTASSGNTIYF.

This clone has just a few counts. This rearrangement joins TRBV9 to TRBJ2-7; 10 bases map to TRBD2. The germline gives CDR1 SGDLS, CDR2 YYNGEE. J lost 1 base, V lost 3 bases, and 4 bases had no gene match. CDR3 size: 15 residues. The CDR3, as DNA: TGTGCCAGCAGCGCTATGACTAGCGGGTCCTACGAGCAGTACTTC. Protein: CASSAMTSGSYEQYF.

With respect to this clone: One end of the junction does not line up with germline, which may come from a read error. The gene calls are TRBV4-1 and TRBJ2-7; D gene unclear. Germline CDR1 reads MGHRA; CDR2 reads YSYEKL. The CDR3 length is 11 residues. The CDR3, as DNA: TGTGCCAGCAGCCAAGGCAACGAGCAGTACTTC. The encoded protein is CASSQGNEQYF.

The chain combines TRBV7-2 with TRBJ2-7, with TRBD2 matching over 7 bases. This CDR3 region has 14 residues. The V gene end was trimmed by 5 bases and the J gene end by 0 bases; junction bases not matched to a gene: 4. Germline lookup yields CDR1 SGHTA and CDR2 FQGNSA. This CDR3 reads CASSPRGTSYEQYF. The CDR3 bases are TGTGCCAGCAGCCCGCGGGGGACCTCCTACGAGCAGTACTTC.

The CDR3 reads CASSDSQGLAKNIQYF. The CDR3 nucleotides are TGTGCCAGCAGCGACTCACAGGGTTTGGCCAAAAACATTCAGTACTTC. This chain uses TRBV27 with TRBJ2-4, with a tentative D call TRBD1 (6 bases). Trimming left V 6 bases short and J 1 base short, with 16 bases between. The CDR3 extends over 16 amino acids. Per germline, CDR1 MNHEY and CDR2 SMNVEV (reference sequence).

This clone was picked up a small number of times. In nucleotides, the CDR3 is TGTGCCAGCAGCGGACCGGGACAGAACTATGGCTACACCTTC. Amino acid sequence: CASSGPGQNYGYTF. This chain links TRBV7-9 with TRBJ1-2; 7 positions agree with TRBD1. Germline trimming cut 5 bases from V and 2 bases from J; bases unmatched to any gene: 5. CDR1 is SEHNR, CDR2 FQNEAQ, per germline (reference sequence). The CDR3 length is 14 residues.

This rearrangement joins TRBV9 to TRBJ2-1; 7 bases align to TRBD1. This CDR3 is 16 amino acids long. CDR1 SGDLS and CDR2 YYNGEE come from the germline V gene. Trimming at V came to 4 bases and at J to 9 bases, leaving 16 bases not matched to a gene. The CDR3 loop reads CASSPRGPGQGSEQFF. Written as DNA, the CDR3 is TGTGCCAGCAGCCCGAGGGGGCCGGGACAAGGCAGTGAGCAGTTCTTC. Drawing the rest from reference TRBV9 and TRBJ2-1, the complete variable domain is DSGVTQTPKHLITATGQRVTLRCSPRSGDLSVYWYQQSLDQGLQFLIQYYNGEERAKGNILERFSAQQFPDLHSELNLSSLELGDSALYFCASSPRGPGQGSEQFFGPGTRLTVL.

This rearrangement joins TRBV19 to TRBJ2-7, with 11 bases aligning to TRBD2. The CDR3 spans 15 residues. Per germline, CDR1 LNHDA and CDR2 SQIVND (reference sequence). After removal of 6 bases from V and 0 bases from J, the junction contained 4 bases not matched to a gene. CDR3 bases: TGTGCCAGTAGCCGGACTAGCGGGTTCTCCTACGAGCAGTACTTC. Encoded protein: CASSRTSGFSYEQYF.

This clone occurred once. The chain employs TRBV14 and TRBJ2-3, with TRBD2 identical over 7 bases. CDR1 is SGHDN and CDR2 is FVKESK in the germline V gene. The CDR3 consists of 14 residues. V trimming: 6 bases; J trimming: 3 bases; junction bases outside the gene matches: 6. The CDR3 is CASRRLSGTDTQYF. The DNA for the CDR3 is TGTGCCAGCAGGAGGCTTAGCGGGACAGATACGCAGTATTTT.

The chain uses TRBV12-5 and TRBJ1-5; 8 bases are a match to TRBD1. This CDR3 is built from 17 residues. V trimming: 0 bases; J trimming: 6 bases; junction bases outside the gene matches: 10. Germline V gives CDR1 LGHNT, CDR2 FRNRAP. CDR3 sequence (DNA): TGTGCTAGTGGTTTGGTACAGGGGGGTGGGGGTAGTCAGCCCCAGCATTTT. Protein sequence: CASGLVQGGGGSQPQHF.

This chain uses TRBV30 with TRBJ2-1, with TRBD2 as a possible D gene (6 bases). Germline lookup yields CDR1 GTSNPN and CDR2 SVGIG (reference sequence). The CDR3 covers 13 residues. V was cut by 2 bases and J by 5 bases, with 10 bases left in between. DNA of the CDR3: TGTGCCTGGAGTACTAGCTGGGACAATGAGCAGTTCTTC. Protein: CAWSTSWDNEQFF.

The chain is built from TRBV6-5 and TRBJ2-2; TRBD1 is a possible D gene (6 bases). This CDR3 is 15 amino acids long. V lost 7 bases, J lost 4 bases, and 16 bases lay in between. Germline V gene data show CDR1 as MNHEY and CDR2 as SVGAGI. CDR3 in amino acids: CASKIMGAGTGELFF. The CDR3 coding sequence is TGTGCCAGCAAAATCATGGGGGCGGGCACCGGGGAGCTGTTTTTT.

This chain uses TRBV7-3 with TRBJ1-5, with 7 bases that match TRBD1. J was trimmed by 3 bases and V by 2 bases; bases with no gene match: 7. Germline-derived CDR1 and CDR2 are SGHTA and FQGTGA. This CDR3 has 16 amino acids. In DNA form, the CDR3 reads TGTGCCAGCAGCTTAGAAGGGACAGCTTTCAATCAGCCCCAGCATTTT. Its protein product is CASSLEGTAFNQPQHF. Drawing the rest from reference TRBV7-3 and TRBJ1-5, the complete variable domain is GAGVSQTPSNKVTEKGKYVELRCDPISGHTALYWYRQSLGQGPEFLIYFQGTGAADDSGLPNDRFFAVRPEGSVSTLKIQRTERGDSAVYLCASSLEGTAFNQPQHFGDGTRLSIL.

This chain uses TRBV7-9 with TRBJ1-6, with TRBD1 as a possible D gene (6 bases). V shed 5 bases and J shed 12 bases, with 20 bases lying between them. The germline V gene has CDR1 SEHNR and CDR2 FQNEAQ (reference sequence). The CDR3 totals 15 residues. The CDR3 region is CASSRGGQTWLPLHF. The CDR3 DNA reads TGTGCCAGCAGCCGGGGAGGACAGACCTGGCTACCCCTCCACTTT.

The gene calls are TRBV27 and TRBJ1-5, with TRBD1 matching over 7 bases. The CDR3 has 12 residues. The J segment lost 4 bases and the V segment lost 8 bases, leaving 2 bases of the junction unmatched. Germline CDR1 reads MNHEY; CDR2 reads SMNVEV (reference sequence). The CDR3 here is CASGQENQPQHF. The CDR3 nucleotides read TGTGCCAGCGGACAGGAAAATCAGCCCCAGCATTTT.

This chain connects TRBV28 to TRBJ1-2; D uncertain. Trimming cost V 10 bases and J 2 bases, with 14 bases left between them. The length of the CDR3 is 13 residues. Germline V gives CDR1 MDHEN, CDR2 SYDVKM. In DNA, the CDR3 is TGTGCCACGCAGGTGGTGAAAAACTATGGCTACACCTTC. Protein: CATQVVKNYGYTF.